This passage covers 28 T cell receptor beta chains from one sample sequenced in a study of blood T cell repertoires in COVID-19. TCRdb's table, derived via immunoSEQ multiplex PCR, lists solely in-frame clones and lacks some. This repertoire shows about 240,000 clones, roughly 87% found once; its top ten account for approximately 7.9%. The sequencing input was peripheral blood. The receptor set was obtained from a man aged 60 to 75 who had recovered from COVID-19.

The rearrangement links TRBV5-1 to TRBJ2-1, with 16 nucleotides matching TRBD2. Germline CDR1 is SGHRS and CDR2 is YFSETQ. V was pared by 1 base and J by 8 bases, with 9 bases of the junction left unmatched. The CDR3 spans 18 residues. CDR3 nucleotides: TGCGCCAGCAGCTTGTATGGGACTAGCGGGGGGGCCGTCGATGAGCAGTTCTTC. It is translated as CASSLYGTSGGAVDEQFF.

The chain joins TRBV6-5 to TRBJ1-2; perhaps TRBD1 as D (6 bases). The ends were cut back, 6 bases at V and 8 bases at J, with 16 bases in the middle. Germline CDR1 and CDR2: MNHEY and SVGAGI. The CDR3 runs to 13 residues. The CDR3 DNA reads TGTGCCAGCAGCCAGGAGTTCAGGGGAGGCTACACCTTC. Translating gives CASSQEFRGGYTF.

V and J are TRBV4-1 and TRBJ1-5; a possible D gene is TRBD1 (5 bases). Deletions cut 0 bases from V and 4 bases from J, with 7 bases between. The CDR3 loop spans 14 amino acids. Germline-derived CDR1 and CDR2 are MGHRA and YSYEKL. The CDR3: CASSQDRANQPQHF. The CDR3 DNA is TGCGCCAGCAGCCAAGACAGGGCGAATCAGCCCCAGCATTTT.

This chain joins TRBV2 and TRBJ2-1; the match to TRBD2 covers 8 bases. Trimming removed 5 bases from V and 7 bases from J; junction bases left unmatched: 7. This CDR3 contains 14 residues. Per germline, CDR1 SNHLY and CDR2 FYNNEI. The CDR3 DNA follows: TGTGCCAGCAGTACCACGGGGGGGGGTAATGAGCAGTTCTTC. The encoded protein is CASSTTGGGNEQFF.

V is TRBV6-5 and J is TRBJ2-7; D gene ambiguous. The CDR3 spans 12 residues. V lost 6 bases to trimming and J lost 2 bases, with 8 bases between them. Looked up from germline, CDR1 is MNHEY and CDR2 is SVGAGI. DNA of the CDR3: TGTGCCAGCAGCCAGAATGCCTACGAGCAGTACTTC. Amino acid sequence: CASSQNAYEQYF.

Note on this clone: Other DNA sequences in this specimen translate into the identical CDR3. This chain links TRBV6-5 with TRBJ1-5; TRBD1 is a possible D gene (5 bases). Per the germline V gene, CDR1 is MNHEY and CDR2 is SVGAGI. V was trimmed by 5 bases and J by 4 bases, leaving 9 bases between them. The CDR3 consists of 13 residues. The CDR3 coding sequence is TGTGCCAGCAGTAGGGGCCCTAATCAGCCCCAGCATTTT. Its protein is CASSRGPNQPQHF.

This clone was detected a few times. The chain carries TRBV5-1 and TRBJ1-2; no clear D gene. The germline gives CDR1 SGHRS, CDR2 YFSETQ. V was clipped by 0 bases and J by 4 bases, with 10 bases between them. CDR3 length: 14 residues. The CDR3 coding sequence is TGCGCCAGCAGCTTGGAGAGTACAGTCTATGGCTACACCTTC. Amino acids: CASSLESTVYGYTF.

This clone was seen once. The chain links TRBV2 to TRBJ2-7, with 9 bases matching TRBD2. This CDR3 spans 16 amino acids. The junction had 6 bases not matched to a gene; V was cut back by 3 bases and J by 0 bases. CDR1 and CDR2 (germline): SNHLY, FYNNEI. The CDR3 sequence is CASSDGLAFSSYEQYF. Here the CDR3 DNA reads TGTGCCAGCAGTGATGGACTAGCGTTTAGCTCCTACGAGCAGTACTTC.

The chain employs TRBV5-1 and TRBJ2-5, with TRBD1 matching over 8 bases. The CDR3 loop spans 11 amino acids. The V segment lost 0 bases and the J segment 13 bases; nucleotides outside the gene matches: 2. Germline V lookup: CDR1 SGHRS, CDR2 YFSETQ. The CDR3 protein is CASSLDGQGYF. The DNA of the CDR3 is TGCGCCAGCAGCTTGGACGGACAGGGGTACTTC. Based on the CDR3 plus reference TRBV5-1 and TRBJ2-5, the full variable domain is KAGVTQTPRYLIKTRGQQVTLSCSPISGHRSVSWYQQTPGQGLQFLFEYFSETQRNKGNFPGRFSGRQFSNSRSEMNVSTLELGDSALYLCASSLDGQGYFGPGTRLLVL.

CDR3 amino acids: CATSSFSGRSYEQYF. CDR3 DNA: TGTGCCACCAGCAGCTTCTCAGGGAGGTCCTACGAGCAGTACTTC. The V gene is TRBV15, the J gene TRBJ2-7; D is perhaps TRBD2 (6 bases). V lost 3 bases, J lost 1 base, and 13 bases lay in between. From germline, CDR1 is LNHNV and CDR2 YYDKDF (reference sequence). The CDR3 covers 15 residues.

J is TRBJ2-1 and V is TRBV5-6; a weak D match, TRBD1 (6 bases). The CDR3 has 16 amino acids. Trimming removed 4 bases from V and 4 bases from J, with 18 bases in between. Germline V gene data show CDR1 as SGHDT and CDR2 as YYEEEE. Here the CDR3 DNA reads TGTGCCAGCAGCCTTCTCGGGACATCGCATTACAATGAGCAGTTCTTC. It specifies CASSLLGTSHYNEQFF.

The gene calls are TRBV7-9 and TRBJ2-1; TRBD2 matches 9 bases. CDR1 is SEHNR and CDR2 is FQNEAQ in the germline V gene (reference sequence). The CDR3 has 16 amino acids. Germline trimming cut 1 base from V and 4 bases from J; bases unmatched to any gene: 5. The CDR3 nucleotides are TGTGCCAGCAGCTTAGGCGGGGGGGAGCTTTACAATGAGCAGTTCTTC. This gives the protein CASSLGGGELYNEQFF.

The rearrangement uses TRBV19 and TRBJ2-5; D possibly corresponds to TRBD1 (5 bases). Germline V gene sequence: CDR1 LNHDA, CDR2 SQIVND (reference sequence). V was clipped by 5 bases and J by 5 bases, with 12 bases between them. This CDR3 has 13 amino acids. The CDR3 DNA follows: TGTGCCAGTAGTTTACAGGACGGGGAGACCCAGTACTTC. It specifies CASSLQDGETQYF.

This chain joins TRBV6-5 and TRBJ2-3, with TRBD2 matching 9 bases. The ends lost 10 bases at V and 4 bases at J; junction bases unmatched: 9. CDR1 and CDR2 from the germline V gene are MNHEY and SVGAGI. This CDR3 is built from 14 residues. The CDR3 bases are TGTGCCATCTCGCGGGGGGGCCGGGCAGATACGCAGTATTTT. It yields the protein CAISRGGRADTQYF.

The V call is TRBV6-2 or TRBV6-3, the J call TRBJ2-3; no firm D call. The CDR3 contains 14 residues. Looked up from germline, CDR1 is MNHEY and CDR2 is SVGEGT. V was cut by 3 bases and J by 0 bases, with 7 bases left in between. As DNA, the CDR3 is TGTGCCAGCAGTTATTGGCCTAGCACAGATACGCAGTATTTT. Amino acid sequence: CASSYWPSTDTQYF.

The rearrangement joins TRBV11-2 to TRBJ1-6, with 7 bases lining up with TRBD1. The CDR3 has 15 amino acids. J was trimmed by 9 bases and V by 2 bases; bases with no gene match: 7. Germline lookup yields CDR1 SGHAT and CDR2 FQNNGV. In DNA, the CDR3 is TGTGCCAGCAGCTTAAGTCTGACAGGGACTTCACCCCTCCACTTT. Amino acids: CASSLSLTGTSPLHF.

V gene TRBV6-6 combines with J gene TRBJ2-3, with TRBD2 as a possible D gene (5 bases). CDR1 MNHNY and CDR2 SVGAGI come from the germline V gene (reference sequence). Trimming stripped 2 bases from V and 4 bases from J, with 7 bases between. There are 13 residues in the CDR3. The DNA for the CDR3 is TGTGCCAGCAGTTACGAGGGAGCAGATACGCAGTATTTT. It specifies CASSYEGADTQYF.

This clone turned up a few times. The chain employs TRBV5-1 and TRBJ2-2; the match to TRBD2 covers 8 bases. This CDR3 contains 15 residues. Germline V lookup: CDR1 SGHRS, CDR2 YFSETQ. Losses at the gene ends were 0 bases for V and 4 bases for J; bases not matched to a gene: 2. Here the CDR3 DNA reads TGCGCCAGCAGCTTGGCCCTAGCGGGCACCGGGGAGCTGTTTTTT. Protein product: CASSLALAGTGELFF.

The chain carries TRBV9 and TRBJ1-4; maybe TRBD1 (6 bases). V dropped 4 bases and J dropped 3 bases, with 16 bases sitting between them. The germline V gene encodes CDR1 SGDLS and CDR2 YYNGEE. The CDR3 has 16 amino acids. CDR3 in DNA: TGTGCCAGCAGCAAAGGAGACAGGCGCTCTAATGAAAAACTGTTTTTT. Amino acids: CASSKGDRRSNEKLFF. The variable domain in full, with the rest retrieved from reference TRBV9 and TRBJ1-4, is DSGVTQTPKHLITATGQRVTLRCSPRSGDLSVYWYQQSLDQGLQFLIQYYNGEERAKGNILERFSAQQFPDLHSELNLSSLELGDSALYFCASSKGDRRSNEKLFFGSGTQLSVL.

This clone showed up just once. The chain joins TRBV6-6 to TRBJ2-3; 9 bases are shared with TRBD1. CDR1 and CDR2 from the germline V gene are MNHNY and SVGAGI (reference sequence). Germline trimming cut 6 bases from V and 5 bases from J; bases unmatched to any gene: 9. The CDR3 covers 15 residues. The CDR3 protein is CASSSNRGRIDTQYF. CDR3 DNA: TGTGCCAGCAGCTCAAACAGGGGGCGGATAGATACGCAGTATTTT.

The chain is built from TRBV11-2 and TRBJ1-1, with D possibly being TRBD1 (6 bases). Trimming took off 0 bases at V and 3 bases at J, with 8 bases between the two ends. The germline V gene encodes CDR1 SGHAT and CDR2 FQNNGV. The CDR3 has 14 residues. The DNA for the CDR3 is TGTGCCAGCAGCTTAGAGCACAGGGACACTGAAGCTTTCTTT. It yields the protein CASSLEHRDTEAFF.

The V and J genes are TRBV19 and TRBJ1-4; D ambiguous. Germline V gene lookup returns CDR1 LNHDA and CDR2 SQIVND (reference sequence). V lost 5 bases, J lost 14 bases, and 24 bases lay in between. The CDR3 consists of 15 residues. CDR3 sequence (DNA): TGTGCCAGTAGTTTTTACGCCAGGTCGAAGGAAGAGCTGTTTTTT. Amino acids: CASSFYARSKEELFF.

This rearrangement joins TRBV24-1 to TRBJ2-1, with TRBD1 as a possible D gene (6 bases). In germline, CDR1 is KGHDR, CDR2 SFDVKD. Trimming pared 0 bases from V and 0 bases from J, leaving 14 bases between. The CDR3 is 18 amino acids. CDR3 protein: CATSDLQTKQGSYNEQFF. Written as DNA, the CDR3 is TGTGCCACCAGTGATTTGCAAACGAAACAGGGCTCCTACAATGAGCAGTTCTTC.

This chain joins TRBV3-1 (or the pseudogene TRBV3-2) and TRBJ2-2, with 10 positions matching TRBD2. The trim removed 4 bases at V and 2 bases at J, leaving 4 bases unmatched. From germline, CDR1 is LGHDT and CDR2 YNNKEL (reference sequence). There are 16 residues in the CDR3. The CDR3 here is CASSLRTSGNTGELFF. The CDR3 nucleotides read TGTGCCAGCAGCCTTAGGACTAGCGGCAACACCGGGGAGCTGTTTTTT.

The rearrangement links TRBV18 to TRBJ1-2; weak D call: TRBD1 (6 bases). The CDR3 runs to 13 residues. Trimming stripped 6 bases from V and 4 bases from J, with 12 bases between. Germline-derived CDR1 and CDR2 are KGHSH and LQKENI. CDR3 residues: CASSQTGSYGYTF. As DNA, the CDR3 is TGTGCCAGCTCCCAGACAGGCAGCTATGGCTACACCTTC.

The chain links TRBV27 to TRBJ1-5; a possible D gene is TRBD1 (6 bases). The CDR3 runs to 14 residues. V lost 1 base and J 7 bases, leaving 11 bases between the germline ends. Germline V gene lookup returns CDR1 MNHEY and CDR2 SMNVEV (reference sequence). The CDR3 protein is CASSLWSGAQPQHF. The CDR3 DNA is TGTGCCAGCAGTTTATGGTCAGGGGCCCAGCCCCAGCATTTT.

The chain recombines TRBV19 with TRBJ1-1; possible D gene TRBD1, 5 bases. The V gene's germline CDR1 is LNHDA and CDR2 SQIVND (reference sequence). The CDR3 has 15 amino acids. The V end lost 2 bases, the J end lost 1 base, and 11 bases lay between the germline ends. The CDR3 sequence: CASSIRGVGNTEAFF. CDR3 nucleotide sequence: TGTGCCAGTAGTATACGGGGGGTGGGGAACACTGAAGCTTTCTTT.

J is TRBJ1-4 and V is TRBV6-1, with D hard to call. The CDR3 is 14 residues long. Trimming left V 2 bases short and J 8 bases short, with 12 bases between. Germline assignment: CDR1 MNHNS and CDR2 SASEGT. CDR3 protein: CASSESLAFEKLFF. As DNA, the CDR3 is TGTGCCAGCAGTGAAAGTCTAGCGTTCGAAAAACTGTTTTTT.